The 32 T cell receptor beta chains listed next were all sequenced from one sample in a study of T-cell memory formation after mild COVID-19. TCRdb passed the 5' RACE reads through MiXCR, listing each CDR3 protein once. The table lists over 150,000 distinct CDR3 sequences, about 22% of them singletons. Sequencing was carried out using PBMCs or a T cell subset sorted from them (not recorded which). The origin of the receptors is an adult woman who had mild COVID-19 (a few samples of this study predate the infection). Cell type and time point are not known.

This clonotype appeared a few times. The chain has TRBV7-6 and TRBJ2-3; TRBD2 matches 16 bases. The junction had 5 bases not matched to a gene; V was cut back by 4 bases and J by 1 base. The CDR3 is 18 amino acids. The germline CDR1 and CDR2 sequences are SGHVS and FNYEAQ. This CDR3 reads CASSWSGTSGGGTDTQYF. DNA of the CDR3: TGTGCCAGCAGCTGGTCCGGGACTAGCGGGGGGGGCACAGATACGCAGTATTTT.

CDR3 DNA sequence: TGTGCCAGCAGCTCCCCCCTAGCGACCGCCAGGAATGAGCAGTTCTTC. It encodes CASSSPLATARNEQFF. The gene calls are TRBV7-9 and TRBJ2-1; D may be TRBD2 (6 bases). Trimming cost V 4 bases and J 7 bases, with 20 bases left between them. The CDR3 has 16 residues. Germline V gene lookup returns CDR1 SEHNR and CDR2 FQNEAQ (reference sequence).

This clonotype has a handful of counts. This chain connects TRBV19 to TRBJ2-7; TRBD1 might be the D (6 bases). Trimming cost V 4 bases and J 6 bases, with 10 bases left between them. Germline CDR1 LNHDA, CDR2 SQIVND (reference sequence). The CDR3 runs 12 residues. CDR3 sequence: CASSTTGFEQYF. Here the CDR3 DNA reads TGTGCCAGTAGTACCACAGGGTTCGAGCAGTACTTC.

A few counts support this clonotype. This sequence joins TRBV5-5 and TRBJ2-3; possible D gene TRBD1, 6 bases. The germline CDR1 and CDR2 sequences are SGHKS and YYEKEE (reference sequence). V was pared by 4 bases and J by 2 bases, with 17 bases between. The CDR3 sequence is 16 residues long. CDR3 bases: TGTGCCAGCAGCAGCGAGGACAGATTTCCCACAGATACGCAGTATTTT. This encodes CASSSEDRFPTDTQYF.

V gene TRBV12-3 or TRBV12-4 combines with J gene TRBJ2-3; 9 bases align to TRBD2. The CDR3 is 17 residues long. With V trimmed by 3 bases and J by 2 bases, 9 bases remained unmatched. The DNA of the CDR3 is TGTGCCAGCAGTTTCCCCCCAGCGGGAGGCCTCACAGATACGCAGTATTTT. Translating gives CASSFPPAGGLTDTQYF.

This clonotype turned up a few times. V is TRBV12-3 or TRBV12-4 and J is TRBJ2-7; possible D gene TRBD1, 6 bases. Trimming pared 2 bases from V and 2 bases from J, leaving 10 bases between. This CDR3 is 14 amino acids long. Here the CDR3 reads CASSLTDSAYEQYF. CDR3 coding DNA: TGTGCCAGCAGTTTAACGGACAGCGCCTACGAGCAGTACTTC.

This clonotype was observed a few times. This rearrangement joins TRBV3-1 to TRBJ1-4; TRBD1 aligns across 9 bases. Germline CDR1 is LGHDT and CDR2 is YNNKEL (reference sequence). V shed 0 bases, J shed 8 bases, and the junction held 7 bases outside the gene matches. The CDR3 is made up of 16 amino acids. CDR3 region: CASSQDLGQGGEKLFF. The CDR3 DNA follows: TGTGCCAGCAGCCAAGATTTGGGACAGGGAGGAGAAAAACTGTTTTTT.

This clonotype was counted between two and nine times. This sequence joins TRBV6-5 and TRBJ1-2; TRBD1 aligns across 9 bases. In germline, CDR1 is MNHEY, CDR2 SVGAGI. J lost 5 bases, V lost 5 bases, and 6 bases had no gene match. This CDR3 is 14 amino acids long. CDR3 nucleotide sequence: TGTGCCAGCAGTGTCGGTGGACAGGGGTATGGCTACACCTTC. This translates into CASSVGGQGYGYTF.

The gene calls are TRBV5-6 and TRBJ1-4, with TRBD1 matching over 7 bases. Per germline, CDR1 SGHDT and CDR2 YYEEEE. Unmatched junction bases numbered 3, after V lost 0 bases and J lost 10 bases. This CDR3 comprises 13 residues. The CDR3 coding sequence is TGTGCCAGCAGCTTGGGGGGACAGCTAAAACTGTTTTTT. This encodes CASSLGGQLKLFF.

The chain employs TRBV11-3 and TRBJ2-5, with TRBD2 identical over 13 bases. This CDR3 is 15 amino acids long. The V and J ends lost 5 bases and 4 bases, in that order; junction bases with no gene match: 4. CDR1 is SGHNT and CDR2 is YENEEA in the germline V gene. In nucleotides, the CDR3 is TGTGCCAGCAGCAAGGGACTAGCGGGATCAGAGACCCAGTACTTC. It encodes CASSKGLAGSETQYF.

This clonotype was detected ten times or more. The V gene is TRBV27, the J gene TRBJ2-7, with 10 bases matching TRBD2. The CDR3 runs to 15 residues. V trimming: 5 bases; J trimming: 2 bases; junction bases outside the gene matches: 6. Germline loops: CDR1 MNHEY, CDR2 SMNVEV (reference sequence). The chain's CDR3 is CASSLLAGPAYEQYF. The CDR3 DNA reads as TGTGCCAGCAGTCTACTAGCGGGGCCGGCCTACGAGCAGTACTTC.

CDR3 region: CASRFLDRGYEQYF. CDR3 nucleotides: TGTGCCAGCAGGTTCCTGGACAGGGGGTACGAGCAGTACTTC. This chain joins TRBV6-1 and TRBJ2-7; 10 positions match TRBD1. Germline CDR1 reads MNHNS; CDR2 reads SASEGT. The V gene end was trimmed by 6 bases and the J gene end by 4 bases; junction bases not matched to a gene: 6. This CDR3 comprises 14 residues.

The gene calls are TRBV6-1 and TRBJ2-7; 12 bases agree with TRBD1. Germline assignment: CDR1 MNHNS and CDR2 SASEGT. This CDR3 is 17 amino acids long. Germline trimming cut 6 bases from V and 2 bases from J; bases unmatched to any gene: 11. CDR3 nucleotide sequence: TGTGCCAGCAGCGCTTCACCCGGGACAGGGGGCGCCTACGAGCAGTACTTC. Protein product: CASSASPGTGGAYEQYF.

The chain is built from TRBV7-9 and TRBJ2-7; 7 bases line up with TRBD2. In germline, CDR1 is SEHNR, CDR2 FQNEAQ (reference sequence). After removal of 0 bases from V and 3 bases from J, the junction contained 5 bases not matched to a gene. The CDR3 loop spans 15 amino acids. The CDR3 loop reads CASSLAREYLYEQYF. CDR3 bases: TGTGCCAGCAGCTTAGCGCGGGAGTATCTCTACGAGCAGTACTTC.

This clonotype was seen more than once but under ten times. The chain employs TRBV7-9 and TRBJ2-7; unclear D gene. V was shortened by 2 bases and J by 5 bases, with 10 bases between the two germline ends. The germline V gene has CDR1 SEHNR and CDR2 FQNEAQ (reference sequence). The CDR3 is 13 residues long. For the CDR3, the DNA is TGTGCCAGCAGCTTAAGAACTTACGACGAGCAGTACTTC. Amino acid sequence: CASSLRTYDEQYF.

This chain joins TRBV10-3 and TRBJ2-7, with TRBD2 identical over 9 bases. The V and J ends lost 4 bases and 5 bases, in that order; junction bases with no gene match: 6. This CDR3 comprises 14 residues. Germline V lookup: CDR1 ENHRY, CDR2 SYGVKD. The CDR3 reads CAISVSSGDHEQYF. CDR3 DNA: TGTGCCATCAGTGTGTCTAGCGGGGACCACGAGCAGTACTTC.

This clonotype occurred a few times. The gene calls are TRBV27 and TRBJ2-7; no definite D call. In germline, CDR1 is MNHEY, CDR2 SMNVEV (reference sequence). This CDR3 comprises 13 residues. V was pared by 3 bases and J by 6 bases, with 12 bases between. In nucleotides, the CDR3 is TGTGCCAGCAGTTTTGGGCTGGTAGGCGAGCAGTACTTC. Translation gives CASSFGLVGEQYF.

The chain joins TRBV12-5 to TRBJ2-1; 9 nucleotides agree with TRBD2. Losses at the gene ends were 2 bases for V and 0 bases for J; bases not matched to a gene: 8. CDR1 and CDR2 from the germline V gene are LGHNT and FRNRAP. This CDR3 is built from 18 residues. CDR3 bases: TGTGCTAGTGGTTTGCCGCTAGCGGGATTTAGCTCCTACAATGAGCAGTTCTTC. Its translation is CASGLPLAGFSSYNEQFF.

The chain uses TRBV7-2 and TRBJ1-1; TRBD1 matches at 10 bases. Germline V CDR1 and CDR2: SGHTA, FQGNSA. This CDR3 is 17 amino acids long. V gave up 2 bases and J gave up 6 bases; unmatched junction bases: 12. The CDR3 loop is CASSLRPVGQGLAEAFF. The DNA for the CDR3 is TGTGCCAGCAGCTTACGGCCGGTGGGACAGGGGCTGGCTGAAGCTTTCTTT.

The chain has TRBV13 and TRBJ1-1, with D unresolved. The CDR3 sequence is 14 residues long. Germline-derived CDR1 and CDR2 are PRHDT and FYEKMQ (reference sequence). The V end was cut by 4 bases, the J end by 4 bases, with 13 bases between. This CDR3 is CASSYQWGGTEAFF. In DNA form, the CDR3 reads TGTGCCAGCAGCTACCAGTGGGGTGGCACTGAAGCTTTCTTT.

The sample holds a few counts of this clonotype. The chain employs TRBV7-9 and TRBJ1-5; no clear D. The CDR3 contains 12 residues. From germline, CDR1 is SEHNR and CDR2 FQNEAQ (reference sequence). The V end lost 4 bases, the J end lost 6 bases, and 7 bases lay between the germline ends. The CDR3 spells CASSYVGQPQHF. Here the CDR3 DNA reads TGTGCCAGCAGCTACGTGGGTCAGCCCCAGCATTTT.

This clonotype has just a few counts. The chain combines TRBV7-6 with TRBJ2-5; 7 bases align to TRBD1. V was clipped by 3 bases and J by 1 base; unmatched bases: 2. CDR1 SGHVS and CDR2 FNYEAQ come from the germline V gene. The CDR3 consists of 14 residues. The CDR3 sequence is CASSFGTAQETQYF. As DNA, the CDR3 is TGTGCCAGCAGCTTTGGGACAGCCCAAGAGACCCAGTACTTC.

This rearrangement joins TRBV18 to TRBJ1-2; tentatively, D is TRBD1 (6 bases). This CDR3 region has 15 residues. Trimming stripped 5 bases from V and 6 bases from J, with 19 bases between. Germline V lookup: CDR1 KGHSH, CDR2 LQKENI. This chain's CDR3 is CASSTTTGGADGYTF. The CDR3 DNA reads TGTGCCAGCTCAACCACGACGGGGGGCGCGGATGGCTACACCTTC. Combining the CDR3 with reference TRBV18 and TRBJ1-2 gives the whole variable domain NAGVMQNPRHLVRRRGQEARLRCSPMKGHSHVYWYRQLPEEGLKFMVYLQKENIIDESGMPKERFSAEFPKEGPSILRIQQVVRGDSAAYFCASSTTTGGADGYTFGSGTRLTVV.

The chain links TRBV7-9 to TRBJ1-2; D remains ambiguous. The CDR3 is made up of 12 amino acids. CDR1 and CDR2 (germline): SEHNR, FQNEAQ (reference sequence). V was cut by 5 bases and J by 7 bases, with 11 bases left in between. Here the CDR3 reads CASSARARGYTF. CDR3 nucleotides: TGTGCCAGCAGCGCCCGAGCCCGTGGCTACACCTTC.

The V call is TRBV7-9, the J call TRBJ2-1; 10 nucleotides line up with TRBD1. Germline lookup yields CDR1 SEHNR and CDR2 FQNEAQ (reference sequence). J lost 8 bases, V lost 5 bases, and 9 bases had no gene match. This CDR3 contains 15 residues. The CDR3 region has the DNA TGTGCCAGCAGCAGCCCGGGACAGGGGATCGATGAGCAGTTCTTC. The encoded protein is CASSSPGQGIDEQFF.

This clonotype showed up just a few times. The rearrangement joins TRBV20-1 to TRBJ2-7; 7 nucleotides match TRBD1. The CDR3 covers 14 residues. Per germline, CDR1 DFQATT and CDR2 SNEGSKA (reference sequence). Trimming took 2 bases from V and 6 from J; bases not matched to a gene: 10. In DNA, the CDR3 is TGCAGTGCTAGAAACCCGGGACAGCCGGTCGAGCAGTACTTC. Amino acids: CSARNPGQPVEQYF.

This clonotype was seen more than once but under ten times. The V and J genes are TRBV19 and TRBJ2-1; a possible D gene is TRBD2 (6 bases). This CDR3 has 12 amino acids. The germline V gene has CDR1 LNHDA and CDR2 SQIVND (reference sequence). The V gene lost 11 bases and the J gene lost 7 bases, with 15 bases spanning the gap. CDR3 coding DNA: TGTGCCTCTCACGGGAGTGCTAATGAGCAGTTCTTC. Translated: CASHGSANEQFF.

In its sample, this clonotype was seen many times. This chain links TRBV5-4 with TRBJ2-1, with unresolved D. V lost 2 bases to trimming and J lost 5 bases, with 14 bases between them. Germline loops: CDR1 SGHNT, CDR2 YYREEE (reference sequence). The CDR3 is 15 residues long. CDR3 DNA sequence: TGTGCCAGCAGCTTTCGCAACGAAGGACACAATGAGCAGTTCTTC. It yields the protein CASSFRNEGHNEQFF.

The rearrangement links TRBV4-3 to TRBJ1-1; unclear D gene. Germline loops: CDR1 LGHNA, CDR2 YSLEER. With 0 bases removed from V and 7 bases from J, the gap between germline ends came to 12 bases. The CDR3 has 14 amino acids. DNA for the CDR3: TGCGCCAGCAGCCAAGACGACGGTGCGGGTGAAGCTTTCTTT. Its translation: CASSQDDGAGEAFF.

The chain employs TRBV12-3 or TRBV12-4 and TRBJ2-7, with 10 bases lining up with TRBD2. V lost 10 bases and J lost 5; bases outside the gene matches: 14. This CDR3 has 15 amino acids. For the CDR3, the DNA is TGTGCCATCACTATCCCGGGACTAGCGAGCGACGAGCAGTACTTC. This encodes CAITIPGLASDEQYF.

This clonotype was seen a few times. The V call is TRBV9, the J call TRBJ2-3; D is possibly TRBD1 (5 bases). V was cut by 0 bases and J by 0 bases, with 11 bases left in between. CDR3 length: 16 residues. The germline V gene has CDR1 SGDLS and CDR2 YYNGEE. CDR3 sequence reads: CASSVEQETSTDTQYF. DNA of the CDR3: TGTGCCAGCAGCGTAGAACAGGAGACTAGCACAGATACGCAGTATTTT.

The chain links TRBV4-3 to TRBJ2-1, with D possibly matching TRBD1 (6 bases). The V and J ends lost 0 bases and 3 bases respectively, with 9 bases between them. The CDR3 has 15 amino acids. Germline CDR1 is LGHNA and CDR2 is YSLEER. The CDR3 reads CASSQDRGNYNEQFF. The CDR3 bases are TGCGCCAGCAGCCAAGATAGGGGGAACTACAATGAGCAGTTCTTC.